The T cell receptor (beta chain) described here comes from a study of T cell clonality in common variable immunodeficiency. The CDR3 is 14 residues long. J lost 6 bases, V lost 5 bases, and 5 bases had no gene match. CDR1 is SQVTM, CDR2 ANQGSEA, per germline. The data were produced by immunoSEQ multiplex PCR, yet TCRdb's version contains in-frame clones alone and is incomplete. The table lists 60,000 to 75,000 clones, with no singletons. This clone was recorded many times. Read sequence stops 3 residues before the CDR3 end, and the germline J gene provides the missing end. Most patients and controls had Caucasian heritage.

Sequencing was carried out using peripheral blood mononuclear cells. The chain links TRBV29-1 to TRBJ2-2; TRBD1 matches 11 bases. This clonotype originated in a person between 18 and 75 years old in good health. Here the CDR3 reads CSVPGQGEAGELFF. CDR3 DNA (partial): TGCAGCGTTCCGGGACAGGGGGAGGCCGGGGAG.